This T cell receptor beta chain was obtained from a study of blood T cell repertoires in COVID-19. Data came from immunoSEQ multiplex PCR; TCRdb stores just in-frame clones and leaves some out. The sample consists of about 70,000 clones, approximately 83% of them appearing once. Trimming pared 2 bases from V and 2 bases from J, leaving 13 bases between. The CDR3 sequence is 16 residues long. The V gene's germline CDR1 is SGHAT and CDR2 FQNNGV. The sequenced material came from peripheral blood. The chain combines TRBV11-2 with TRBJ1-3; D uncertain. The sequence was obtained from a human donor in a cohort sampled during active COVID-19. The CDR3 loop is CASSLFASAAGNTIYF. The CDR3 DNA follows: TGTGCCAGCAGCTTATTCGCGTCGGCGGCTGGAAACACCATATATTTT.